This T cell receptor (beta chain) was retrieved from a study of T cells in Graves' hyperthyroidism and ophthalmopathy. These patients, aged 18 to 65, had recently diagnosed hyperthyroidism lasting under 2 months. TCR beta CDR3 regions were amplified from RNA. During a first-round RT-PCR of the TCR CDR3, the HTBI primer set was used. TCRdb recomputed calls from the multiplex PCR reads with MiXCR, one row per CDR3 protein. In the table there are 370,000 or so distinct CDR3 sequences, around a sixth of which are singletons. Germline V lookup: CDR1 MNHNS, CDR2 SASEGT. The V gene lost 0 bases and the J gene lost 2 bases, with 7 bases spanning the gap. The CDR3 contains 14 residues. This clonotype has at least ten counts.

The clonotype originates from a young woman with Graves' hyperthyroidism that later progressed to Graves' ophthalmopathy. What was sequenced was blood. The chain uses TRBV6-1 and TRBJ2-5, with D uncertain. The CDR3 protein is CASSEAAKQETQYF. The DNA of the CDR3 is TGTGCCAGCAGTGAAGCGGCGAAACAAGAGACCCAGTACTTC.